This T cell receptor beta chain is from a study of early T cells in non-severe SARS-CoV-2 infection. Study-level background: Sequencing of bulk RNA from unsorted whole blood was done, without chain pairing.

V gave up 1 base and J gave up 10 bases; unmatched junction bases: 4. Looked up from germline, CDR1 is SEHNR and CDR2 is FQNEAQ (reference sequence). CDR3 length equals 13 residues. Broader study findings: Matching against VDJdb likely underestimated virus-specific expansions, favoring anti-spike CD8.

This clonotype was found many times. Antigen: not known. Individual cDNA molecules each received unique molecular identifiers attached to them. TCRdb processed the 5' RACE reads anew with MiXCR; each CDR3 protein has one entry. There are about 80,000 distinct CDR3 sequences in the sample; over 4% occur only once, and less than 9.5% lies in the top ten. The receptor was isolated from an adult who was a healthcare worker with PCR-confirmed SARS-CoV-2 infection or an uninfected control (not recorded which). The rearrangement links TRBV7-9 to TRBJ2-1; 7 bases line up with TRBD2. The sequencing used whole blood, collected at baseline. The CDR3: CASSLGDYREQFF. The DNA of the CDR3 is TGTGCCAGCAGCTTAGGGGACTACCGAGAGCAGTTCTTC.